These T cell receptor beta chains were read from a single sample in a study of blood T cell repertoires in COVID-19. Profiled with immunoSEQ multiplex PCR; TCRdb holds only in-frame clones, not every one. The sample lists about 250,000 clones, approximately 90% seen once, with about 1.7% in the top ten. Sequences were obtained from PBMCs or T cells enriched from blood (not recorded which). These receptors were obtained from a man aged 35 to 55 who had recovered from COVID-19. CDR3s include the opening cysteine and the closing phenylalanine or tryptophan. D genes are given only for firm matches. The listing skips clone size in some rows; elsewhere it reads once, few, many or a size class.

abundance: NA
d_gene: NA
j_gene: TRBJ1-1
len: 14
v_gene: TRBV19
CDR3aa: CASSLTTGNTEAFF
CDR3nt: TGTGCCAGTTCCCTTACGACGGGTAACACTGAAGCTTTCTTT

abundance: NA
d_gene: TRBD2
j_gene: TRBJ2-2
len: 17
v_gene: TRBV28
CDR3aa: CASSPYGTGGGTGELFF
CDR3nt: TGTGCCAGCAGTCCCTACGGGACGGGAGGGGGTACCGGGGAGCTGTTTTTT

abundance: NA
d_gene: NA
j_gene: TRBJ1-2
len: 13
v_gene: TRBV30
CDR3aa: CAWSVTGSHGYTF
CDR3nt: TGTGCCTGGAGTGTTACAGGGTCTCATGGCTACACCTTC

abundance: NA
d_gene: NA
j_gene: TRBJ1-2
len: 16
v_gene: TRBV10-3
CDR3aa: CAISESQEGGFYGYTF
CDR3nt: TGTGCCATCAGTGAGTCCCAGGAAGGAGGGTTTTATGGCTACACCTTC

abundance: NA
d_gene: NA
j_gene: TRBJ1-2
len: 15
v_gene: TRBV7-9
CDR3aa: CASSSPGRAGDGYTF
CDR3nt: TGTGCCAGCAGCTCCCCCGGGCGGGCGGGCGATGGCTACACCTTC

abundance: NA
d_gene: TRBD2
j_gene: TRBJ2-1
len: 16
v_gene: TRBV27
CDR3aa: CASSLEVTSGYNEQFF
CDR3nt: TGTGCCAGCAGTTTAGAGGTGACTAGCGGGTACAATGAGCAGTTCTTC

abundance: NA
d_gene: NA
j_gene: TRBJ2-7
len: 12
v_gene: TRBV6-5
CDR3aa: CASSYDTGEQYF
CDR3nt: TGTGCCAGCAGTTACGACACTGGGGAGCAGTACTTC

abundance: few
d_gene: TRBD1
j_gene: TRBJ1-6
len: 15
v_gene: TRBV19
CDR3aa: CASSMAQGDNSPLHF
CDR3nt: TGTGCCAGTAGTATGGCCCAGGGGGACAATTCACCCCTCCACTTT

abundance: NA
d_gene: TRBD2
j_gene: TRBJ2-3
len: 12
v_gene: TRBV3-1/TRBV3-2
CDR3aa: CASERDPDTQYF
CDR3nt: TGTGCCAGTGAGCGGGATCCAGATACGCAGTATTTT

abundance: once
d_gene: TRBD1
j_gene: TRBJ1-5
len: 15
v_gene: TRBV28
CDR3aa: CASSPGQGAHQPQHF
CDR3nt: TGTGCCAGCAGTCCGGGACAGGGAGCTCATCAGCCCCAGCATTTT

abundance: NA
d_gene: TRBD2
j_gene: TRBJ2-2
len: 17
v_gene: TRBV6-6
CDR3aa: CASSPALAGRNTGELFF
CDR3nt: TGTGCCAGCAGTCCAGCACTAGCGGGGCGGAACACCGGGGAGCTGTTTTTT

abundance: NA
d_gene: NA
j_gene: TRBJ1-3
len: 15
v_gene: TRBV5-1
CDR3aa: CASSLGGGDENTIYF
CDR3nt: TGCGCCAGCAGCTTGGGAGGAGGGGACGAAAACACCATATATTTT

abundance: once
d_gene: TRBD2
j_gene: TRBJ2-7
len: 15
v_gene: TRBV10-3
CDR3aa: CAISSGLAGGHEQYF
CDR3nt: TGTGCCATCTCCTCAGGACTAGCGGGAGGACACGAGCAGTACTTC

abundance: NA
d_gene: TRBD1
j_gene: TRBJ2-2
len: 15
v_gene: TRBV5-1
CDR3aa: CASSLGGQITGELFF
CDR3nt: TGCGCCAGCAGCTTGGGGGGACAGATCACCGGGGAGCTGTTTTTT

abundance: NA
d_gene: TRBD2
j_gene: TRBJ2-7
len: 16
v_gene: TRBV27
CDR3aa: CASSLVASGRNHEQYF
CDR3nt: TGTGCCAGCAGTTTAGTGGCTAGCGGGAGGAACCACGAGCAGTACTTC

abundance: NA
d_gene: NA
j_gene: TRBJ1-1
len: 13
v_gene: TRBV29-1
CDR3aa: CSAGEGIGTEAFF
CDR3nt: TGCAGCGCGGGGGAGGGGATTGGAACTGAAGCTTTCTTT

abundance: NA
d_gene: TRBD1
j_gene: TRBJ2-1
len: 14
v_gene: TRBV5-1
CDR3aa: CASSWGQGAFEQFF
CDR3nt: TGCGCCAGCAGCTGGGGACAGGGGGCTTTTGAGCAGTTCTTC

abundance: NA
d_gene: NA
j_gene: TRBJ2-1
len: 15
v_gene: TRBV24-1
CDR3aa: CATSVNDRYTMKQFF
CDR3nt: TGTGCCACCAGTGTCAATGACAGGTATACAATGAAGCAGTTCTTC

abundance: NA
d_gene: TRBD1
j_gene: TRBJ1-2
len: 12
v_gene: TRBV6-5
CDR3aa: CATQGANYGYTF
CDR3nt: TGTGCCACCCAGGGGGCGAACTATGGCTACACCTTC

abundance: NA
d_gene: TRBD1
j_gene: TRBJ1-2
len: 14
v_gene: TRBV18
CDR3aa: CASSQQGANYGYTF
CDR3nt: TGTGCCAGCTCACAGCAGGGGGCTAACTATGGCTACACCTTC

abundance: NA
d_gene: TRBD2
j_gene: TRBJ2-3
len: 18
v_gene: TRBV5-6
CDR3aa: CASSLGTSGGVSTDTQYF
CDR3nt: TGTGCCAGCAGCTTGGGGACTAGCGGGGGGGTTAGCACAGATACGCAGTATTTT

abundance: NA
d_gene: NA
j_gene: TRBJ2-3
len: 11
v_gene: TRBV13
CDR3aa: CASSRTDTQYF
CDR3nt: TGTGCCAGCAGCCGGACAGATACGCAGTATTTT

abundance: NA
d_gene: NA
j_gene: TRBJ1-1
len: 11
v_gene: TRBV20-1
CDR3aa: CSARVVSEAFF
CDR3nt: TGCAGTGCTAGAGTTGTCTCGGAAGCTTTCTTT

abundance: NA
d_gene: TRBD1
j_gene: TRBJ1-4
len: 14
v_gene: TRBV30
CDR3aa: CAGCSGQGEEKLFF
CDR3nt: TGTGCCGGATGCTCGGGACAGGGGGAAGAAAAACTGTTTTTT

abundance: NA
d_gene: TRBD2
j_gene: TRBJ2-1
len: 18
v_gene: TRBV7-9
CDR3aa: CASSSPSAGGPPINEQFF
CDR3nt: TGTGCCAGCAGCTCCCCCAGTGCGGGGGGGCCCCCAATCAATGAGCAGTTCTTC

abundance: NA
d_gene: NA
j_gene: TRBJ2-5
len: 13
v_gene: TRBV29-1
CDR3aa: CSVVSGFRETQYF
CDR3nt: TGCAGCGTTGTTTCCGGGTTTCGAGAGACCCAGTACTTC

abundance: NA
d_gene: TRBD1
j_gene: TRBJ2-3
len: 15
v_gene: TRBV18
CDR3aa: CASSSTQGAADTQYF
CDR3nt: TGTGCCAGCTCATCTACACAGGGGGCTGCAGATACGCAGTATTTT

abundance: NA
d_gene: TRBD1
j_gene: TRBJ1-3
len: 22
v_gene: TRBV5-1
CDR3aa: CASSLELSWGTGGPSSGNTIYF
CDR3nt: TGCGCCAGCAGCTTGGAGCTTAGTTGGGGGACAGGGGGCCCGAGCTCTGGAAACACCATATATTTT

abundance: NA
d_gene: TRBD1
j_gene: TRBJ1-1
len: 15
v_gene: TRBV7-3
CDR3aa: CASSPDRGWGTEAFF
CDR3nt: TGTGCCAGCAGTCCGGACAGGGGTTGGGGCACTGAAGCTTTCTTT

abundance: once
d_gene: NA
j_gene: TRBJ1-6
len: 16
v_gene: TRBV10-3
CDR3aa: CAISGAVGGVNSPLHF
CDR3nt: TGTGCCATCAGTGGAGCGGTCGGGGGAGTTAATTCACCCCTCCACTTT

abundance: NA
d_gene: TRBD1
j_gene: TRBJ1-4
len: 17
v_gene: TRBV5-6
CDR3aa: CASSHYLSQGAREKLFF
CDR3nt: TGTGCCAGCAGCCACTACCTTTCTCAGGGGGCTCGGGAAAAACTGTTTTTT

abundance: NA
d_gene: NA
j_gene: TRBJ2-1
len: 13
v_gene: TRBV30
CDR3aa: CAWSGLGGNEQFF
CDR3nt: TGTGCCTGGAGTGGCCTGGGGGGCAATGAGCAGTTCTTC

abundance: NA
d_gene: TRBD1
j_gene: TRBJ1-2
len: 16
v_gene: TRBV27
CDR3aa: CASSQIYRGGNYGYTF
CDR3nt: TGTGCCAGCAGCCAAATATACAGGGGAGGTAACTATGGCTACACCTTC

abundance: once
d_gene: TRBD1
j_gene: TRBJ2-5
len: 15
v_gene: TRBV5-1
CDR3aa: CASSLAGQAGETQYF
CDR3nt: TGCGCCAGCAGCTTGGCGGGACAGGCGGGAGAGACCCAGTACTTC

abundance: few
d_gene: NA
j_gene: TRBJ1-3
len: 15
v_gene: TRBV9
CDR3aa: CASSAAAGSANTIYF
CDR3nt: TGTGCCAGCAGCGCCGCTGCAGGGTCTGCAAACACCATATATTTT

abundance: NA
d_gene: NA
j_gene: TRBJ2-5
len: 14
v_gene: TRBV6-2/TRBV6-3
CDR3aa: CASSYWAPQETQYF
CDR3nt: TGTGCCAGCAGTTATTGGGCCCCCCAAGAGACCCAGTACTTC

abundance: NA
d_gene: TRBD1
j_gene: TRBJ1-2
len: 17
v_gene: TRBV24-1
CDR3aa: CATSDFAGGEDGYGYTF
CDR3nt: TGTGCCACCAGTGATTTCGCAGGGGGCGAAGATGGCTATGGCTACACCTTC

abundance: NA
d_gene: TRBD1
j_gene: TRBJ2-7
len: 18
v_gene: TRBV4-1
CDR3aa: CASSRNYKAGQGFYEQYF
CDR3nt: TGCGCCAGCAGCCGAAACTATAAAGCGGGACAGGGCTTCTACGAGCAGTACTTC

abundance: NA
d_gene: TRBD1
j_gene: TRBJ1-2
len: 14
v_gene: TRBV7-8
CDR3aa: CASSSDRGNYGYTF
CDR3nt: TGTGCCAGCAGCTCGGACAGGGGAAACTATGGCTACACCTTC

abundance: NA
d_gene: NA
j_gene: TRBJ2-3
len: 15
v_gene: TRBV14
CDR3aa: CASSPSGSSTDTQYF
CDR3nt: TGTGCCAGCAGCCCAAGCGGGTCTAGCACAGATACGCAGTATTTT

abundance: NA
d_gene: NA
j_gene: TRBJ1-6
len: 15
v_gene: TRBV6-1
CDR3aa: CASSDRVSYNSPLHF
CDR3nt: TGTGCCAGCAGTGACCGGGTTTCCTATAATTCACCCCTCCACTTT

abundance: NA
d_gene: NA
j_gene: TRBJ2-5
len: 15
v_gene: TRBV5-1
CDR3aa: CASSLQEERQETQYF
CDR3nt: TGCGCCAGCAGCTTACAAGAGGAGCGACAAGAGACCCAGTACTTC

abundance: NA
d_gene: NA
j_gene: TRBJ1-1
len: 17
v_gene: TRBV7-9
CDR3aa: CASSQRVGYGKNTEAFF
CDR3nt: TGTGCCAGCAGCCAGCGCGTGGGTTATGGTAAGAACACTGAAGCTTTCTTT

abundance: NA
d_gene: TRBD2
j_gene: TRBJ2-2
len: 15
v_gene: TRBV6-6
CDR3aa: CASSYRGDPVSELFF
CDR3nt: TGTGCCAGCAGTTACCGGGGGGACCCGGTTTCCGAGCTGTTTTTT

abundance: NA
d_gene: TRBD1
j_gene: TRBJ2-2
len: 15
v_gene: TRBV7-2
CDR3aa: CASSQRQGNTGELFF
CDR3nt: TGTGCCAGCAGCCAACGACAGGGGAACACCGGGGAGCTGTTTTTT

abundance: NA
d_gene: NA
j_gene: TRBJ2-3
len: 15
v_gene: TRBV9
CDR3aa: CASSAPPGGTDTQYF
CDR3nt: TGTGCCAGCAGCGCCCCACCGGGAGGCACAGATACGCAGTATTTT

abundance: NA
d_gene: NA
j_gene: TRBJ1-5
len: 15
v_gene: TRBV7-9
CDR3aa: CASSLTENSNQPQHF
CDR3nt: TGTGCCAGCAGCTTGACGGAGAATAGCAATCAGCCCCAGCATTTT

abundance: NA
d_gene: TRBD1
j_gene: TRBJ2-7
len: 15
v_gene: TRBV11-3
CDR3aa: CASSPGQASSYEQYF
CDR3nt: TGTGCCAGCAGTCCCGGACAGGCGAGCTCCTACGAGCAGTACTTC

abundance: NA
d_gene: TRBD2
j_gene: TRBJ2-3
len: 17
v_gene: TRBV9
CDR3aa: CASSPVGTSQSTDTQYF
CDR3nt: TGTGCCAGCAGCCCCGTTGGGACTAGCCAAAGCACAGATACGCAGTATTTT

abundance: few
d_gene: NA
j_gene: TRBJ1-5
len: 14
v_gene: TRBV6-4
CDR3aa: CASSDQAGAQPQHF
CDR3nt: TGTGCCAGCAGTGACCAGGCAGGGGCGCAGCCCCAGCATTTT

abundance: NA
d_gene: NA
j_gene: TRBJ2-7
len: 14
v_gene: TRBV7-5
CDR3aa: CVRSFLHRAYEQYF
CDR3nt: TGTGTCAGAAGCTTTTTGCACAGGGCGTACGAGCAGTACTTC

abundance: NA
d_gene: TRBD1
j_gene: TRBJ1-6
len: 14
v_gene: TRBV3-1/TRBV3-2
CDR3aa: CASSLTGGNSPLHF
CDR3nt: TGTGCCAGCAGCCTAACAGGGGGTAATTCACCCCTCCACTTT

abundance: NA
d_gene: NA
j_gene: TRBJ2-2
len: 16
v_gene: TRBV19
CDR3aa: CASQNARAGSTGELFF
CDR3nt: TGTGCCAGCCAAAATGCGAGGGCGGGGAGCACCGGGGAGCTGTTTTTT